The source of this TCR beta chain is a study of cytomegalovirus exposure and HLA in healthy donors. Study summary: Within the Caucasian-associated ancestry cluster were roughly 82% of the 300 to 450 genotyped donors. Study-level points and caveats: Evidence from a later analysis indicated that most CMV-associated TCR beta chains looked HLA-restricted.

PCR used 60 Vbeta primers and 13 Jbeta primers. Measured with immunoSEQ multiplex PCR; TCRdb has only the in-frame clones, and not every one. The profile shows 250,000 to 350,000 clones, roughly 85% of them singletons. Details on this clone: The antigen is undetermined.

This CDR3 comprises 18 residues. Germline loops: CDR1 SGHVS, CDR2 FQNEAQ. J gave up 3 bases and V 0 bases, and 6 bases lay outside the gene matches. The sequenced sample consisted of PBMCs. The TCR was taken from a man aged 35-49 years in good health and CMV-seropositive. The rearrangement uses TRBV7-8 and TRBJ2-7; 15 bases line up with TRBD2. In DNA, the CDR3 is TGTGCCAGCAGCTTAGCAGGACTAGCGGGAGGGGGCAGCTACGAGCAGTACTTC. The encoded protein is CASSLAGLAGGGSYEQYF.